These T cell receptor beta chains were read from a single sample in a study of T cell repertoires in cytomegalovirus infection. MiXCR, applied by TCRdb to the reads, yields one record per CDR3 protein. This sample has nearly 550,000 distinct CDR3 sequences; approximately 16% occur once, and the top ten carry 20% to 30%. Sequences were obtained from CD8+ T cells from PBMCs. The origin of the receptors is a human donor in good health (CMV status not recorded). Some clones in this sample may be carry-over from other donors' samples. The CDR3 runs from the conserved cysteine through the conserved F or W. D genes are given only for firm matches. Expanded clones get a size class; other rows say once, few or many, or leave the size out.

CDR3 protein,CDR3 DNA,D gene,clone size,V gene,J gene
CASSVGGGGLTDTQYF,TGTGCCAGCAGCGTAGGTGGGGGGGGCCTCACAGATACGCAGTATTTT,.,few,TRBV9,TRBJ2-3
CASRISGALNEKLFF,TGTGCCAGCAGGATTTCGGGAGCGCTTAATGAAAAACTGTTTTTT,.,many,TRBV27,TRBJ1-4
CASSLKGGEEGLPRAQYF,TGTGCCAGCAGCTTAAAGGGTGGGGAGGAGGGGCTCCCCAGGGCCCAGTACTTC,.,many,TRBV7-3,TRBJ2-5
CASALRGQLYGYTF,TGTGCCAGCGCCCTTAGGGGACAGCTCTATGGCTACACCTTC,TRBD1,.,TRBV27,TRBJ1-2
CASMPPGVGNEQYF,TGTGCCAGCATGCCGCCGGGGGTCGGGAACGAGCAGTACTTC,.,.,TRBV7-4,TRBJ2-7
CASSLGRKAYEQYF,TGTGCCAGCAGCTTAGGGCGGAAGGCCTACGAGCAGTACTTC,.,few,TRBV7-6,TRBJ2-7
CASSLSTGTASYEQYF,TGTGCCAGCAGTTTATCCACCGGGACGGCCTCCTACGAGCAGTACTTC,.,.,TRBV27,TRBJ2-7
CASSWRGGEAFF,TGTGCCAGCAGCTGGCGGGGGGGCGAAGCTTTCTTT,.,.,TRBV5-4,TRBJ1-1
CASSFRVFAVKNTEAFF,TGTGCCAGTAGCTTCAGGGTTTTCGCGGTGAAGAACACTGAAGCTTTCTTT,.,many,TRBV19,TRBJ1-1
CASSQGTGITEAFF,TGTGCCAGCAGCCAAGGGACCGGGATCACTGAAGCTTTCTTT,.,.,TRBV4-2,TRBJ1-1
CSSPDNYGYTF,TGCAGTTCCCCAGATAACTATGGCTACACCTTC,.,.,TRBV29-1,TRBJ1-2
CASSPPMGNYGYTF,TGTGCCAGCAGCCCTCCTATGGGCAACTATGGCTACACCTTC,.,.,TRBV7-9,TRBJ1-2
CASRGSIGYQETQYF,TGTGCCAGCAGAGGCTCTATTGGGTACCAAGAGACCCAGTACTTC,.,few,TRBV27,TRBJ2-5
CASSVAPGSLAEAFF,TGTGCCAGCAGCGTAGCCCCCGGAAGTTTGGCTGAAGCTTTCTTT,.,.,TRBV9,TRBJ1-1
CASSERRRSYNEQFF,TGTGCCAGCAGTGAACGGAGGCGGTCCTACAATGAGCAGTTCTTC,.,few,TRBV25-1,TRBJ2-1
CASSHSRGGRTYEQYF,TGTGCCAGCAGCCACAGTAGGGGAGGTAGGACCTACGAGCAGTACTTC,.,.,TRBV4-2,TRBJ2-7
CASSMRSFSYEQYF,TGTGCCAGCAGTATGCGGTCCTTCTCCTACGAGCAGTACTTC,.,few,TRBV28,TRBJ2-7
CASSSRLQTGPNYGYTF,TGTGCCAGCAGTTCCCGATTGCAGACAGGGCCTAACTATGGCTACACCTTC,TRBD1,few,TRBV7-8,TRBJ1-2
CASSLGQGSRETQYF,TGTGCCAGCAGCTTAGGACAGGGGTCGCGGGAGACCCAGTACTTC,TRBD1,many,TRBV7-8,TRBJ2-5
CASSLVVGEAETDNEQFF,TGTGCCAGCAGTTTGGTAGTAGGGGAAGCGGAGACGGACAATGAGCAGTTCTTC,.,many,TRBV28,TRBJ2-1
CSARTGDPHYTF,TGCAGCGCCCGGACAGGGGACCCGCACTACACCTTC,TRBD1,.,TRBV29-1,TRBJ1-2
CASSHVHEQYF,TGTGCCAGCAGTCACGTCCACGAGCAGTACTTC,.,.,TRBV28,TRBJ2-7
CASSLNRAARTDTQYF,TGTGCCAGCAGTTTAAATCGGGCAGCGCGCACAGATACGCAGTATTTT,.,.,TRBV27,TRBJ2-3
CASSLGGGKDTQYF,TGTGCCAGCAGCTTAGGTGGGGGCAAGGATACGCAGTATTTT,.,many,TRBV7-3,TRBJ2-3
CASSSGSPANYGYTF,TGTGCCAGCAGCTCCGGCTCGCCGGCTAACTATGGCTACACCTTC,.,many,TRBV7-3,TRBJ1-2
CASSLRRTVTEAFF,TGCGCCAGCAGCTTGCGACGGACGGTCACTGAAGCTTTCTTT,.,.,TRBV5-1,TRBJ1-1
CASSTQGRYEQYF,TGTGCCAGCAGCACGCAGGGGCGGTACGAGCAGTACTTC,.,many,TRBV7-9,TRBJ2-7
CASSGQGAREQYF,TGCGCCAGCAGCGGACAGGGGGCAAGAGAGCAGTACTTC,TRBD1,.,TRBV10-1,TRBJ2-7
CASSMGDYTEAFF,TGTGCCAGTAGTATGGGGGACTACACTGAAGCTTTCTTT,.,many,TRBV19,TRBJ1-1
CASSLGSNYNEQFF,TGTGCCAGCAGCTTAGGATCCAACTACAATGAGCAGTTCTTC,.,few,TRBV13,TRBJ2-1
CASSLSNRGFGSPLHF,TGTGCCAGCAGTTTATCTAACAGGGGTTTCGGTTCACCCCTCCACTTT,TRBD1,many,TRBV27,TRBJ1-6
CSASGTSGAPSTDTQYF,TGCAGTGCCAGCGGGACTAGCGGGGCCCCGAGCACAGATACGCAGTATTTT,TRBD2,few,TRBV20-1,TRBJ2-3
CASTLTSGFQETQYF,TGCGCCAGCACCCTGACTAGCGGGTTCCAAGAGACCCAGTACTTC,TRBD2,.,TRBV5-1,TRBJ2-5
CASSIVWTSGYNEQFF,TGTGCCAGTAGTATAGTGTGGACTAGCGGGTACAATGAGCAGTTCTTC,TRBD2,.,TRBV19,TRBJ2-1
CAPPAPTGFYEQYF,TGTGCTCCGCCCGCCCCGACAGGGTTCTACGAGCAGTACTTC,TRBD1,few,TRBV6-4,TRBJ2-7
CATLKGVQYF,TGTGCCACCCTAAAGGGGGTGCAGTATTTT,.,.,TRBV2,TRBJ2-3
CAITERTGAYNEQFF,TGTGCCATCACCGAACGGACAGGGGCCTACAATGAGCAGTTCTTC,TRBD1,.,TRBV10-3,TRBJ2-1
CASSLSRAKSYNEQFF,TGTGCCAGCAGCTTAAGTAGGGCCAAGTCCTACAATGAGCAGTTCTTC,.,many,TRBV7-3,TRBJ2-1
CASSFPTGGDGYEQYF,TGTGCCAGCAGCTTTCCCACGGGCGGGGACGGTTACGAGCAGTACTTC,.,many,TRBV7-8,TRBJ2-7
CASSQGRQGRMNTEAFF,TGCGCCAGCAGCCAAGGGCGGCAGGGCCGCATGAACACTGAAGCTTTCTTT,.,many,TRBV4-1,TRBJ1-1
CASSQGLAAPYNEQFF,TGTGCCAGCAGCCAAGGACTAGCGGCCCCCTACAATGAGCAGTTCTTC,TRBD2,.,TRBV4-2,TRBJ2-1
CASSQGLAGYEQYF,TGTGCCAGCAGCCAAGGACTAGCGGGATACGAGCAGTACTTC,TRBD2,few,TRBV4-2,TRBJ2-7
CASSQERYNEQFF,TGCGCCAGCAGCCAAGAACGTTACAATGAGCAGTTCTTC,.,few,TRBV4-1,TRBJ2-1
CSAKKHRSADRVDTQYF,TGCAGTGCCAAAAAGCACCGGAGCGCCGACAGGGTTGATACGCAGTATTTT,TRBD1,few,TRBV20-1,TRBJ2-3
CSARDTTSYNEQFF,TGCAGTGCTAGAGATACGACTTCGTACAATGAGCAGTTCTTC,.,.,TRBV20-1,TRBJ2-1
CASSLLPLPGLAGGPQSEYF,TGTGCCAGCAGCCTTCTACCACTCCCGGGACTAGCGGGGGGCCCCCAATCCGAGTACTTC,TRBD2,many,TRBV6-2/TRBV6-3,TRBJ2-5
CASSFTTGSYEQYF,TGTGCCAGCAGTTTCACGACAGGGTCCTACGAGCAGTACTTC,TRBD1,many,TRBV6-2/TRBV6-3,TRBJ2-7
CASTPNQGKQYF,TGTGCCAGCACCCCAAATCAGGGGAAGCAGTATTTT,.,many,TRBV6-2/TRBV6-3,TRBJ2-3
CAIDRGQIYGYTF,TGTGCCATCGACAGGGGGCAAATCTATGGCTACACCTTC,TRBD1,.,TRBV6-4,TRBJ1-2